This T cell receptor beta chain was recovered during a study of T-cell memory formation after mild COVID-19. The study's findings and limits: Day 15 to 85 contracting clones showed balanced CD4/CD8; later expanders leaned CD4+. CD4+ contracting clones were found mainly in CM and EM, and CD8+ ones in EMRA.

This clonotype has a count of ten or more. Its antigen is unidentified. CDR3 size: 13 residues. CDR1 is SGHDT and CDR2 is YYEEEE in the germline V gene. The ends were cut back, 4 bases at V and 7 bases at J, with 14 bases in the middle. cDNA libraries for TCR alpha and TCR beta, carrying sample barcodes and UMIs, came from 5'RACE with constant-segment primers. TCRdb reprocessed the 5' RACE reads with MiXCR, giving one entry per CDR3 protein. The table lists 530,000 or so distinct CDR3 sequences, around 16% of them singletons. The sequencing sample was made of PBMCs or a T cell subset sorted from them (not recorded which). The V call is TRBV5-6, the J call TRBJ2-5; D ambiguous. This sequence originates from an adult woman who had mild COVID-19 (a few samples of this study predate the infection). Cell type and time point are not known. CDR3: CASSPAGEGTQYF. As DNA, the CDR3 is TGTGCCAGCAGCCCGGCTGGGGAAGGGACCCAGTACTTC.